These 30 T cell receptor beta chains came from one sample sequenced in a study of blood T cell repertoires in COVID-19. Libraries were prepared by immunoSEQ multiplex PCR; TCRdb keeps only in-frame clonotypes and omits some of them. The table has about 260,000 clones, 83% seen once; the top ten hold approximately 9%. Sequenced: peripheral blood. The receptors stem from a woman between 50 and 59 years old who had recovered from COVID-19.

CDR3 sequence (DNA): TGTGCCAGCAGTCCGCGCGTGTTGCGGGAGAGCTCCTACAATGAGCAGTTCTTC. It is translated as CASSPRVLRESSYNEQFF. This chain joins TRBV28 and TRBJ2-1; 7 bases align to TRBD2. The trim removed 5 bases at V and 0 bases at J, leaving 13 bases unmatched. The CDR3 sequence is 18 residues long. CDR1 and CDR2 (germline): MDHEN, SYDVKM.

The chain joins TRBV18 to TRBJ2-5; 10 positions agree with TRBD2. Per the germline V gene, CDR1 is KGHSH and CDR2 is LQKENI. The CDR3 totals 15 residues. V lost 0 bases, J lost 2 bases, and 0 bases stayed unmatched. CDR3 nucleotides: TGTGCCAGCTCACCACCGGGACTAGCGCAAGAGACCCAGTACTTC. Amino acid sequence: CASSPPGLAQETQYF.

The chain employs TRBV27 and TRBJ1-2; 12 nucleotides match TRBD1. Per the germline V gene, CDR1 is MNHEY and CDR2 is SMNVEV (reference sequence). V gave up 0 bases and J gave up 8 bases; unmatched junction bases: 7. The length of the CDR3 is 16 residues. The CDR3 spells CASSLSGQGALRGYTF. DNA for the CDR3: TGTGCCAGCAGTTTATCGGGACAGGGGGCTTTAAGGGGCTACACCTTC.

The chain links TRBV28 to TRBJ2-1, with 9 bases identical to TRBD1. Losses at the gene ends were 5 bases for V and 3 bases for J; bases not matched to a gene: 8. Germline V gives CDR1 MDHEN, CDR2 SYDVKM. The CDR3 covers 16 residues. The chain's CDR3 is CASSEGGQGHYNEQFF. CDR3 in DNA: TGTGCCAGCAGTGAAGGGGGACAGGGACACTACAATGAGCAGTTCTTC.

The J gene is TRBJ1-2, the V gene TRBV3-1 (or the pseudogene TRBV3-2); 9 nucleotides line up with TRBD1. Germline V lookup: CDR1 LGHDT, CDR2 YNNKEL (reference sequence). This CDR3 has 14 amino acids. Germline trimming cut 2 bases from V and 4 bases from J; bases unmatched to any gene: 2. CDR3: CASSQTGGAYGYTF. CDR3 nucleotide sequence: TGTGCCAGCAGCCAAACAGGGGGCGCCTATGGCTACACCTTC.

The chain carries TRBV4-3 and TRBJ1-4; a possible D gene is TRBD1 (5 bases). V lost 4 bases to trimming and J lost 5 bases, with 11 bases between them. The CDR3 is 14 residues long. CDR1 and CDR2 from the germline V gene are LGHNA and YSLEER. The CDR3 DNA is TGCGCCAGCAGCCGACAGCATCTAAATGAAAAACTGTTTTTT. Its protein is CASSRQHLNEKLFF.

The chain joins TRBV6-1 to TRBJ1-5; D gene ambiguous. The CDR3 totals 13 residues. V was cut by 2 bases and J by 0 bases, with 2 bases left in between. Germline CDR1 is MNHNS and CDR2 is SASEGT. The CDR3 coding sequence is TGTGCCAGCAGTGAACATAGCAATCAGCCCCAGCATTTT. As protein: CASSEHSNQPQHF.

The chain joins TRBV27 to TRBJ2-7, with D possibly TRBD2 on 5 matching bases. Germline CDR1 reads MNHEY; CDR2 reads SMNVEV (reference sequence). The ends were cut back, 3 bases at V and 1 base at J, with 13 bases in the middle. CDR3 size: 15 residues. CDR3 bases: TGTGCCAGCAGTTTTGGCACTAGAGAGTCCTACGAGCAGTACTTC. Translated: CASSFGTRESYEQYF.

Here the CDR3 DNA reads TGTGCCAGCCGGGACAACTCCTACGAGCAGTACTTC. Protein sequence: CASRDNSYEQYF. The chain employs TRBV2 and TRBJ2-7, with D maybe TRBD1 (6 bases). This CDR3 is 12 amino acids long. Trimming removed 8 bases from V and 0 bases from J, with 8 bases in between. Germline loops: CDR1 SNHLY, CDR2 FYNNEI.

The sample holds a few counts of this clone. The chain employs TRBV27 and TRBJ1-5, with D possibly matching TRBD1 (6 bases). Germline V gene sequence: CDR1 MNHEY, CDR2 SMNVEV (reference sequence). Trimming removed 6 bases from V and 2 bases from J, with 14 bases in between. The length of the CDR3 is 15 residues. This CDR3 is CASREQGGGNQPQHF. Here the CDR3 DNA reads TGTGCCAGCAGGGAACAGGGCGGCGGCAATCAGCCCCAGCATTTT.

In this sample, this clone turned up once. The chain is built from TRBV19 and TRBJ2-2; 11 positions agree with TRBD1. The CDR3 sequence is 18 residues long. In germline, CDR1 is LNHDA, CDR2 SQIVND (reference sequence). J lost 2 bases, V lost 7 bases, and 12 bases had no gene match. The CDR3 DNA reads as TGTGCCAGTACCATACTCAGGGGGACAGGGGGAAACACCGGGGAGCTGTTTTTT. Translation gives CASTILRGTGGNTGELFF.

The rearrangement uses TRBV5-4 and TRBJ1-2; 8 nucleotides agree with TRBD1. The CDR3 totals 14 residues. V lost 4 bases and J lost 5; bases outside the gene matches: 7. CDR1 is SGHNT, CDR2 YYREEE, per germline (reference sequence). Here the CDR3 reads CASSVQGARYGYTF. CDR3 DNA sequence: TGTGCCAGCAGCGTGCAGGGGGCGCGGTATGGCTACACCTTC.

The chain employs TRBV6-1 and TRBJ1-6; D unresolved. This CDR3 has 16 amino acids. Per the germline V gene, CDR1 is MNHNS and CDR2 is SASEGT. V shed 5 bases and J shed 7 bases, with 18 bases lying between them. The CDR3 sequence is CASSKGSATRNSPLHF. Written as DNA, the CDR3 is TGTGCCAGCAGTAAAGGGTCTGCGACTAGGAATTCACCCCTCCACTTT.

The CDR3, as DNA: TGTGCCAGCAGCCCCCCGGACTCAAGCTCTGGGACCCAGTACTTC. Amino acids: CASSPPDSSSGTQYF. The gene calls are TRBV3-1 (or the pseudogene TRBV3-2) and TRBJ2-5; perhaps TRBD2 as D (5 bases). The germline V gene encodes CDR1 LGHDT and CDR2 YNNKEL (reference sequence). V lost 4 bases, J lost 7 bases, and 19 bases lay in between. The CDR3 has 15 residues.

J is TRBJ2-5 and V is TRBV6-5, with 7 bases identical to TRBD2. V lost 4 bases, J lost 3 bases, and 5 bases stayed unmatched. The germline V gene has CDR1 MNHEY and CDR2 SVGAGI. The CDR3 totals 14 residues. CDR3 DNA sequence: TGTGCCAGCAGTTGGGGGGGAGGGAAAGAGACCCAGTACTTC. Amino acids: CASSWGGGKETQYF.

The CDR3 nucleotides are TGTGCCAGCAGCCCAACTAGCGGTGGGGCGACCGGGGAGCTGTTTTTT. Protein sequence: CASSPTSGGATGELFF. V and J are TRBV5-5 and TRBJ2-2; 8 bases fit TRBD2. CDR1 SGHKS and CDR2 YYEKEE come from the germline V gene (reference sequence). The CDR3 has 16 residues. The V and J ends lost 4 bases and 5 bases, in that order; junction bases with no gene match: 10.

V gene TRBV25-1 combines with J gene TRBJ1-1; D is unclear. Germline loops: CDR1 MGHDK, CDR2 SYGVNS. The V and J ends lost 3 bases and 1 base respectively, with 9 bases between them. The length of the CDR3 is 14 residues. CDR3 in amino acids: CASSDPAGNTEAFF. CDR3 nucleotide sequence: TGTGCCAGCAGTGATCCCGCGGGGAACACTGAAGCTTTCTTT.

For the CDR3, the DNA is TGTGCCAGCAGCTCGTCGGTCGAGCAGTACTTC. Amino acids: CASSSSVEQYF. V usage is TRBV27 and J usage is TRBJ2-7; no clear D. V was cut by 6 bases and J by 6 bases, with 9 bases left in between. The germline gives CDR1 MNHEY, CDR2 SMNVEV (reference sequence). The CDR3 totals 11 residues.

The chain carries TRBV4-3 and TRBJ2-6; the D is unclear. Germline-derived CDR1 and CDR2 are LGHNA and YSLEER. This CDR3 spans 15 amino acids. Trimming left V 2 bases short and J 2 bases short, with 7 bases between. The CDR3 sequence: CASSQIRAGANVLTF. CDR3 DNA sequence: TGCGCCAGCAGCCAAATCCGGGCTGGGGCCAACGTCCTGACTTTC.

In this sample, this clone turned up a few times. The rearrangement uses TRBV7-2 and TRBJ2-1, with D possibly matching TRBD1 (5 bases). V lost 5 bases and J 9 bases, leaving 14 bases between the germline ends. Germline-derived CDR1 and CDR2 are SGHTA and FQGNSA. The CDR3 is made up of 13 amino acids. The CDR3 reads CASSPDRQGEQFF. CDR3 in DNA: TGTGCCAGCAGCCCGGACCGGCAGGGTGAGCAGTTCTTC.

V is TRBV3-1 (or the pseudogene TRBV3-2) and J is TRBJ1-1, with 8 bases aligning to TRBD1. The V gene's germline CDR1 is LGHDT and CDR2 YNNKEL (reference sequence). CDR3 size: 15 residues. V dropped 6 bases and J dropped 1; count of bases not matched to a gene: 7. The CDR3 protein is CASRRFGQGNTEAFF. The CDR3 bases are TGTGCCAGCAGACGATTCGGACAGGGGAACACTGAAGCTTTCTTT.

This clone turned up a few times. This chain connects TRBV7-9 to TRBJ1-1, with 7 nucleotides matching TRBD1. This CDR3 contains 14 residues. Germline V gives CDR1 SEHNR, CDR2 FQNEAQ (reference sequence). V shed 1 base, J shed 5 bases, and the junction held 4 bases outside the gene matches. As DNA, the CDR3 is TGTGCCAGCAGCTTAGGTTCAGGGGGTACTGAAGCTTTCTTT. It codes for CASSLGSGGTEAFF. Based on the CDR3 plus reference TRBV7-9 and TRBJ1-1, the full variable domain is DTGVSQNPRHKITKRGQNVTFRCDPISEHNRLYWYRQTLGQGPEFLTYFQNEAQLEKSRLLSDRFSAERPKGSFSTLEIQRTEQGDSAMYLCASSLGSGGTEAFFGQGTRLTVV.

This chain connects TRBV5-1 to TRBJ2-5, with 7 bases fitting TRBD1. Germline V gene lookup returns CDR1 SGHRS and CDR2 YFSETQ. Trimming at V came to 2 bases and at J to 0 bases, leaving 10 bases not matched to a gene. CDR3 size: 17 residues. This CDR3 reads CASSFPSGTDHQETQYF. The CDR3, as DNA: TGCGCCAGCAGCTTCCCTTCCGGGACAGACCACCAAGAGACCCAGTACTTC.

The CDR3 loop is CASSPGTSGGARDYEQYF. The CDR3 region has the DNA TGTGCCAGCAGCCCCGGGACTAGCGGGGGGGCCAGGGACTACGAGCAGTACTTC. The chain has TRBV7-2 and TRBJ2-7; the match to TRBD2 covers 16 bases. The V and J ends lost 5 bases and 3 bases, in that order; junction bases with no gene match: 10. CDR1 and CDR2 from the germline V gene are SGHTA and FQGNSA. The CDR3 runs to 18 residues. The complete variable domain, with remaining parts taken from reference TRBV7-2 and TRBJ2-7, reads GAGVSQSPSNKVTEKGKDVELRCDPISGHTALYWYRQSLGQGLEFLIYFQGNSAPDKSGLPSDRFSAERTGGSVSTLTIQRTQQEDSAVYLCASSPGTSGGARDYEQYFGPGTRLTVT.

The V and J genes are TRBV7-9 and TRBJ2-1; 8 nucleotides align to TRBD2. The ends lost 2 bases at V and 4 bases at J; junction bases unmatched: 4. The CDR3 totals 15 residues. Germline values: CDR1 SEHNR, CDR2 FQNEAQ (reference sequence). For the CDR3, the DNA is TGTGCCAGCAGCTTAAGTAGCGGGATTTACAATGAGCAGTTCTTC. Translated, it gives CASSLSSGIYNEQFF.

This clone was picked up a small number of times. The CDR3 bases are TGTGCCAGCAGGGGACAGCCGAACACTGAAGCTTTCTTT. It specifies CASRGQPNTEAFF. The chain is built from TRBV2 and TRBJ1-1; 7 nucleotides match TRBD1. The CDR3 is 13 amino acids. The trim removed 6 bases at V and 1 base at J, leaving 2 bases unmatched. Germline V gene lookup returns CDR1 SNHLY and CDR2 FYNNEI.

CDR3 amino acids: CASSATGGFNEKLFF. The CDR3 DNA reads TGTGCCAGCAGTGCGACAGGGGGCTTTAATGAAAAACTGTTTTTT. V and J are TRBV2 and TRBJ1-4; the match to TRBD1 covers 10 bases. Germline V gene data show CDR1 as SNHLY and CDR2 as FYNNEI. There are 15 residues in the CDR3. Unmatched junction bases numbered 3, after V lost 4 bases and J lost 4 bases. Variable domain in full (rest from reference TRBV2 and TRBJ1-4): EPEVTQTPSHQVTQMGQEVILRCVPISNHLYFYWYRQILGQKVEFLVSFYNNEISEKSEIFDDQFSVERPDGSNFTLKIRSTKLEDSAMYFCASSATGGFNEKLFFGSGTQLSVL.

The J gene is TRBJ1-6, the V gene TRBV18; 10 bases align to TRBD1. Germline V CDR1 and CDR2: KGHSH, LQKENI. The CDR3 contains 15 residues. V shed 1 base, J shed 8 bases, and the junction held 2 bases outside the gene matches. Written as DNA, the CDR3 is TGTGCCAGCTCACCACGACAGGGGGCGGATTCACCCCTCCACTTT. As protein: CASSPRQGADSPLHF.

This clone was detected once. The rearrangement links TRBV4-3 to TRBJ2-4; TRBD2 matches at 7 bases. The CDR3 is 17 amino acids. CDR1 LGHNA and CDR2 YSLEER come from the germline V gene. Trimming cost V 0 bases and J 0 bases; bases outside gene matches: 5. In DNA form, the CDR3 reads TGCGCCAGCAGCCAAGACTCTAGCGGTCTAGCCAAAAACATTCAGTACTTC. Its protein product is CASSQDSSGLAKNIQYF.

V is TRBV5-5 and J is TRBJ1-5; possible D gene TRBD1, 5 bases. CDR1 is SGHKS, CDR2 YYEKEE, per germline (reference sequence). Deletions cut 2 bases from V and 0 bases from J, with 9 bases between. The CDR3 totals 15 residues. Here the CDR3 reads CASSFGHLSNQPQHF. CDR3 DNA: TGTGCCAGCAGCTTTGGACACCTTAGCAATCAGCCCCAGCATTTT. The full variable domain, in which reference TRBV5-5 and TRBJ1-5 provide the parts outside the CDR3, is DAGVTQSPTHLIKTRGQQVTLRCSPISGHKSVSWYQQVLGQGPQFIFQYYEKEERGRGNFPDRFSARQFPNYSSELNVNALLLGDSALYLCASSFGHLSNQPQHFGDGTRLSIL.